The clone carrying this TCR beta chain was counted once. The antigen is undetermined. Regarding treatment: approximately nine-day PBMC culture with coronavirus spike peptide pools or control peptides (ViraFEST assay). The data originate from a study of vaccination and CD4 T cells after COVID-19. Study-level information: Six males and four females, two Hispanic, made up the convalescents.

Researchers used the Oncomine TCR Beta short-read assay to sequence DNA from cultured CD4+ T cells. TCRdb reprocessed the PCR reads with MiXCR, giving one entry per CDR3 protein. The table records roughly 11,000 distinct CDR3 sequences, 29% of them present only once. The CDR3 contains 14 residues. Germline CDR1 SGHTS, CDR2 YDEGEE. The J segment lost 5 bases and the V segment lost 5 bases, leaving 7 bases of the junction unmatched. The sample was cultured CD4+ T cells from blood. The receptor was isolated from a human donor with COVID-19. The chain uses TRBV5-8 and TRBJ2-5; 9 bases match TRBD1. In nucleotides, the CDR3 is TGTGCCAGCAGTCCCGGGACAGGGAGGGAGACCCAGTACTTC. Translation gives CASSPGTGRETQYF.